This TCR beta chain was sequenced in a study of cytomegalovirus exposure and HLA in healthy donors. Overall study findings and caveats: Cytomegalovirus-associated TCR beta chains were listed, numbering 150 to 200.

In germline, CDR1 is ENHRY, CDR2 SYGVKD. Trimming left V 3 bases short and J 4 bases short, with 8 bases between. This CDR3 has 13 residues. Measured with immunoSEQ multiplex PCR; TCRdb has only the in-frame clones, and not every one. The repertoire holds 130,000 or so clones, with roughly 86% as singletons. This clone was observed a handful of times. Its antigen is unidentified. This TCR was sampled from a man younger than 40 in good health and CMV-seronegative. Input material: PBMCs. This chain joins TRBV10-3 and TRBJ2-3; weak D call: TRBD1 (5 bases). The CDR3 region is CAISERTPDTQYF. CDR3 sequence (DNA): TGTGCCATCAGTGAAAGGACACCAGATACGCAGTATTTT.